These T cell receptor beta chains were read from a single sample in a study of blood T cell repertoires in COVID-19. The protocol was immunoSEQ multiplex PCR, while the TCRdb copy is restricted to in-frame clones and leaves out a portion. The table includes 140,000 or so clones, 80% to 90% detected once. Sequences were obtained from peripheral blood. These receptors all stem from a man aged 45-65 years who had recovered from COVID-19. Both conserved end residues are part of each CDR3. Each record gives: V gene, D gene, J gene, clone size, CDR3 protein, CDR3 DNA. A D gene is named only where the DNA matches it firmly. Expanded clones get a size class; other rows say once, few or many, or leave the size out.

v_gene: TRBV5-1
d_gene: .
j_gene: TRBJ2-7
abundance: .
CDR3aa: CASRAWQGYEQYF
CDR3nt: TGCGCCAGCAGAGCATGGCAGGGCTACGAGCAGTACTTC

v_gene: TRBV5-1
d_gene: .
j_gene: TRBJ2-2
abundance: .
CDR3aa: CASSLGPPGVGTGELFF
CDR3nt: TGCGCCAGCAGCCTCGGACCGCCAGGGGTGGGCACCGGGGAGCTGTTTTTT

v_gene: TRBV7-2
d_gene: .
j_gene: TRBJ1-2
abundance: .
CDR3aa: CASSSSGGLGYTF
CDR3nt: TGTGCCAGCAGCTCGTCCGGGGGGTTAGGCTACACCTTC

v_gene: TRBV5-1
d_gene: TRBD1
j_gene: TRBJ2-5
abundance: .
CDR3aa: CASSLLDREETQYF
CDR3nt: TGCGCCAGCAGTCTCCTGGACAGGGAGGAGACCCAGTACTTC

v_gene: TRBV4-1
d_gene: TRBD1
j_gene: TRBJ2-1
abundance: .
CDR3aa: CASSQGGQAAYNEQFF
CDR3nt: TGCGCCAGCAGCCAAGGGGGACAGGCGGCCTACAATGAGCAGTTCTTC

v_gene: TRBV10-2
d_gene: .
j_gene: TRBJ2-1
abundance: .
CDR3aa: CASSPNYNEQFF
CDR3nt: TGCGCCAGCAGTCCAAACTACAATGAGCAGTTCTTC

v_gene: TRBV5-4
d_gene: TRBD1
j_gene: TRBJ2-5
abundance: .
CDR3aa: CASSNNRGQETQYF
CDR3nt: TGTGCCAGCAGCAATAACAGGGGGCAAGAGACCCAGTACTTC

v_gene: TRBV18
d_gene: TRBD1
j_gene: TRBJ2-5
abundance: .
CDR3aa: CASSPDRVVGSGTQYF
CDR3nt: TGTGCCAGCTCACCCGACAGGGTAGTGGGATCTGGGACCCAGTACTTC

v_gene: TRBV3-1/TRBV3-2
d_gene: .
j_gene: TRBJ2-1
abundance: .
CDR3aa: CASSQVRGGSSYNEQFF
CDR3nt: TGTGCCAGCAGCCAAGTTAGGGGGGGGAGCTCCTACAATGAGCAGTTCTTC

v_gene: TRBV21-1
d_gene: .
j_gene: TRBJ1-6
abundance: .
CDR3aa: CASGESSTSSYNSPLHF
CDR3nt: TGTGCCAGCGGTGAGAGTTCTACTAGCTCCTATAATTCACCCCTCCACTTT

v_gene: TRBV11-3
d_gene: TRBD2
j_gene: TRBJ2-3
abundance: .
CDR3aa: CASSSGTSGRTDTQYF
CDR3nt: TGTGCCAGCAGCTCAGGGACTAGCGGACGCACAGATACGCAGTATTTT

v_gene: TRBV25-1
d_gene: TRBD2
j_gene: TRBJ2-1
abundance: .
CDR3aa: CASSGSGGIYNEQFF
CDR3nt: TGTGCCAGCAGTGGGAGCGGGGGTATCTACAATGAGCAGTTCTTC

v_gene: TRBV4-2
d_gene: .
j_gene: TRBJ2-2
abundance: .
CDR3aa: CASSQGGTVTGELFF
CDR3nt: TGTGCCAGCAGCCAGGGCGGGACAGTCACCGGGGAGCTGTTTTTT

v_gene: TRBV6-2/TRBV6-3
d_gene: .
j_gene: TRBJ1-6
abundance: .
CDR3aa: CASSPRWGHNSPLHF
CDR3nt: TGTGCCAGCAGTCCCCGGTGGGGCCATAATTCACCCCTCCACTTT

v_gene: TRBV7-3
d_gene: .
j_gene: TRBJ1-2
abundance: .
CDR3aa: CASSPGGAYGYTF
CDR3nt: TGTGCCAGCAGCCCGGGGGGGGCTTATGGCTACACCTTC

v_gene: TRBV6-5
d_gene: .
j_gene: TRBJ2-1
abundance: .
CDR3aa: CASIGSGTAYNEQFF
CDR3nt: TGTGCCAGCATCGGGAGTGGGACAGCCTACAATGAGCAGTTCTTC

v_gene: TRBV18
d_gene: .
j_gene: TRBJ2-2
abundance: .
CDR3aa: CASSPRQEAGELFF
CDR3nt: TGTGCCAGCTCACCCCGACAGGAAGCCGGGGAGCTGTTTTTT

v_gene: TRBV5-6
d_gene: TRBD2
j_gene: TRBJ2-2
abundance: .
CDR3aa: CASSLDFGGAYGGELFF
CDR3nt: TGTGCCAGCAGCTTGGATTTCGGGGGGGCCTACGGCGGGGAGCTGTTTTTT

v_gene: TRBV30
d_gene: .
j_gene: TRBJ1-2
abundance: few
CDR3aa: CAWSVRGAGGYTF
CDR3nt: TGTGCCTGGAGTGTACGGGGGGCTGGTGGCTACACCTTC

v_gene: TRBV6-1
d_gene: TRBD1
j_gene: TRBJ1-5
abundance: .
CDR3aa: CASSEITGVPQPQHF
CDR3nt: TGTGCCAGCAGTGAAATTACAGGGGTCCCTCAGCCCCAGCATTTT

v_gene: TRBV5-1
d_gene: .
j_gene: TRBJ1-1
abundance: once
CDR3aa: CASSLVPAGGNTEAFF
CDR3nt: TGCGCCAGCAGCTTGGTCCCCGCAGGTGGGAACACTGAAGCTTTCTTT

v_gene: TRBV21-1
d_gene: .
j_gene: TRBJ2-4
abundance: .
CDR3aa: CASSKVSGDPPKNIQYF
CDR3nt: TGTGCCAGCAGCAAAGTTTCAGGGGACCCTCCCAAAAACATTCAGTACTTC

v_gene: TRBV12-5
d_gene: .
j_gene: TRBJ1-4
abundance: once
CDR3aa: CASGLVAERATNEKLFF
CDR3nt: TGTGCTAGTGGTTTGGTAGCGGAGAGGGCAACTAATGAAAAACTGTTTTTT

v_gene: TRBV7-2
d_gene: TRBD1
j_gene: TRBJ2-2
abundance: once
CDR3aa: CASSLRQGAGTGELFF
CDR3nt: TGTGCCAGCAGCTTACGTCAGGGGGCGGGAACCGGGGAGCTGTTTTTT

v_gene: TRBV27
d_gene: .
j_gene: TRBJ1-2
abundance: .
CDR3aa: CASASTVRGYGYTF
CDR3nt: TGTGCCAGCGCTAGTACGGTACGTGGCTATGGCTACACCTTC

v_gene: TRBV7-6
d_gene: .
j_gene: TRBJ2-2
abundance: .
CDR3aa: CASSLYRGGGDANTGELFF
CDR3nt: TGTGCCAGCAGCTTATACAGGGGGGGCGGGGACGCGAACACCGGGGAGCTGTTTTTT

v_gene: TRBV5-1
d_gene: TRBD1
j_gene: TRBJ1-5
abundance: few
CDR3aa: CASSTGTGVEQPQHF
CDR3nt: TGCGCCAGCAGCACGGGGACAGGGGTAGAACAGCCCCAGCATTTT

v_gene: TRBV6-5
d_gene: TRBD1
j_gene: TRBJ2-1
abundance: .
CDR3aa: CASSLTRTGREQFF
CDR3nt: TGTGCCAGCAGCCTTACCCGGACAGGGCGTGAGCAGTTCTTC

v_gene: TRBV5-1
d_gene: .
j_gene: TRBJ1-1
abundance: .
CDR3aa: CASSLLQDTEAFF
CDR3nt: TGCGCCAGCAGCTTGCTCCAGGACACTGAAGCTTTCTTT

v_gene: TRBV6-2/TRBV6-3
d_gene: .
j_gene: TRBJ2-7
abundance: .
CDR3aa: CASSYDRPYEQYF
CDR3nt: TGTGCCAGCAGTTACGACAGGCCCTACGAGCAGTACTTC

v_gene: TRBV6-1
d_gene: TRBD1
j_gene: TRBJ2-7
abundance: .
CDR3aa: CASSEAGTVYEQYF
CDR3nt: TGTGCCAGCAGTGAAGCAGGGACAGTGTACGAGCAGTACTTC

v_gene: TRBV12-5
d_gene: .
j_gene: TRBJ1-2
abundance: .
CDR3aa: CASGSKNRPYGGYTF
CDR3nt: TGTGCTAGTGGTTCGAAAAACAGGCCCTATGGGGGCTACACCTTC

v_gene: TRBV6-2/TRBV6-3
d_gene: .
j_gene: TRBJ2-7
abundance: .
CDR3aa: CASSRRQVNYEQYF
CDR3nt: TGTGCCAGCAGTCGGAGACAGGTAAACTACGAGCAGTACTTC

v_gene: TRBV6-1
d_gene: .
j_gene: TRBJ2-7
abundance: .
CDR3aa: CASSELTRDEQYF
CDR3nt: TGTGCCAGCAGTGAACTGACCAGGGACGAGCAGTACTTC

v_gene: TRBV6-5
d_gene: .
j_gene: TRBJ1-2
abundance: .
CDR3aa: CASSNRKGGNYGYTF
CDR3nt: TGTGCCAGCAGCAACCGAAAGGGGGGGAACTATGGCTACACCTTC

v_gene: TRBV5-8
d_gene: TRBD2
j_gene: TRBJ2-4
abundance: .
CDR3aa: CASSLAGEKNIQYF
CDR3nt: TGTGCCAGCAGCTTAGCGGGGGAAAAAAACATTCAGTACTTC

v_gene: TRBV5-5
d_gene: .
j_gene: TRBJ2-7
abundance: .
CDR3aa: CASSAGDGRPYEQYF
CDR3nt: TGTGCCAGCAGCGCAGGGGATGGCAGGCCCTACGAGCAGTACTTC

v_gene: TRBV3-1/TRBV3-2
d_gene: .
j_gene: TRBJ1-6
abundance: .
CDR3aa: CASSQTTELHF
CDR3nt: TGTGCCAGCAGCCAAACGACAGAACTCCACTTT

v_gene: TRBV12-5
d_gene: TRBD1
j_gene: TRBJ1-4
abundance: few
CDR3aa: CASGNGQGVSNEKLFF
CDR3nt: TGTGCTAGTGGCAACGGACAGGGGGTATCTAATGAAAAACTGTTTTTT

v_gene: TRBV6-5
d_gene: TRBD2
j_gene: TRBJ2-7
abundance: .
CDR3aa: CASRSGGAREQYF
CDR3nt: TGTGCCAGCAGGAGCGGGGGGGCTAGAGAGCAGTACTTC

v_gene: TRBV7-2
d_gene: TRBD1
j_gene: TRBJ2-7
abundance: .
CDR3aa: CASSLDRGESYEQYF
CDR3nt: TGTGCCAGCAGTCTCGACAGGGGAGAATCCTACGAGCAGTACTTC

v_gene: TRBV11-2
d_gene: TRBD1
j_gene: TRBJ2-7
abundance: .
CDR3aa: CASSETGGSYEQYF
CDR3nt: TGTGCCAGCAGCGAAACAGGGGGCTCCTACGAGCAGTACTTC

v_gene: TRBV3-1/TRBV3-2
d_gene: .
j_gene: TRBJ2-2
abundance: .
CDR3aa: CASSQGLRGGNTGELFF
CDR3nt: TGTGCCAGCAGCCAAGGGCTTAGGGGGGGTAACACCGGGGAGCTGTTTTTT

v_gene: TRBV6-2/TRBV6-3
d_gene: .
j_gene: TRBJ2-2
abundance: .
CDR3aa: CASSYSTAGELFF
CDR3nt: TGTGCCAGCAGTTACTCCACTGCCGGGGAGCTGTTTTTT

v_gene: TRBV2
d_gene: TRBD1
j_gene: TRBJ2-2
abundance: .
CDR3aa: CASRGDSANTGELFF
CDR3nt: TGTGCCAGCAGGGGGGACAGCGCGAACACCGGGGAGCTGTTTTTT

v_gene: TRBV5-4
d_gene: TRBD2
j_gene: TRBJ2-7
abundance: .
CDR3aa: CASSLLAGGSYEQYF
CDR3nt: TGTGCCAGCAGCCTACTAGCGGGGGGCTCCTACGAGCAGTACTTC

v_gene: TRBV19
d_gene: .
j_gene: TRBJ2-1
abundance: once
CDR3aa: CASSIFQGHNEQFF
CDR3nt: TGTGCCAGTAGTATTTTTCAGGGCCACAATGAGCAGTTCTTC

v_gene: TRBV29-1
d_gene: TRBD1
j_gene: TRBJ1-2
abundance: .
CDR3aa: CSAGTGAGYTF
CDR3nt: TGCAGCGCCGGGACAGGGGCTGGCTACACCTTC

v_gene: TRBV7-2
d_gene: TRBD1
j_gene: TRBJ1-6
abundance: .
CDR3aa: CASSLGQGVSPLHF
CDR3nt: TGTGCCAGCAGCTTAGGGCAGGGGGTTTCACCCCTCCACTTT